This TCR beta chain was identified in a study of blood T cell repertoires in COVID-19. The method was immunoSEQ multiplex PCR; TCRdb's version includes in-frame clones alone and lacks a portion of them. This sample has about 120,000 clones, with 70% to 80% found just once. CDR1 SGHRS and CDR2 YFSETQ come from the germline V gene. The CDR3 loop spans 15 amino acids. V was shortened by 4 bases and J by 0 bases, with 8 bases between the two germline ends. The chain employs TRBV5-1 and TRBJ2-6; the D is unclear. Sequenced material: peripheral blood. This sequence was found in a man over 45 with acute or convalescent COVID-19. CDR3: CASSVGTSGANVLTF. The CDR3 nucleotides are TGCGCCAGCAGCGTCGGTACCTCTGGGGCCAACGTCCTGACTTTC.